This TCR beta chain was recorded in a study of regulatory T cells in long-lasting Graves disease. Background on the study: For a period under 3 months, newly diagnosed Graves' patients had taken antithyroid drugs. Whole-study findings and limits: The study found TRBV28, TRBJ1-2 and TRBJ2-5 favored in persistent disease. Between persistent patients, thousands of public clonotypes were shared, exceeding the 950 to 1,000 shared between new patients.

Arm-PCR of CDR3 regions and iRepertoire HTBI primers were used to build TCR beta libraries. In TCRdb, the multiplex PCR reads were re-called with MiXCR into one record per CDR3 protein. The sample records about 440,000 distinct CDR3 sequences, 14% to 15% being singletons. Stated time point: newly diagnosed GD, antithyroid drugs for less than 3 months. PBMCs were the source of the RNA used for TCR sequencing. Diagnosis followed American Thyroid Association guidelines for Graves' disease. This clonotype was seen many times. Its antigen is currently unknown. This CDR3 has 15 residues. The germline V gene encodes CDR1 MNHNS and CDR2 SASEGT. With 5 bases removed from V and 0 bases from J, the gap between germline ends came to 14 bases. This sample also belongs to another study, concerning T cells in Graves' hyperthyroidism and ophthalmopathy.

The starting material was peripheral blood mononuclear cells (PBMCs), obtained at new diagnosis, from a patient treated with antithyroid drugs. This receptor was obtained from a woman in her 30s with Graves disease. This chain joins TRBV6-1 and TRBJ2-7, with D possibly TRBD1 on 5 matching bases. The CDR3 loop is CASSNTQTDSYEQYF. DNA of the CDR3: TGTGCCAGCAGTAACACCCAGACAGACTCCTACGAGCAGTACTTC.